This entry is about one TCR beta chain. What it binds is not known. The entry originates in a study of CD8+CD57+ T cells in acquired aplastic anemia. For the study at large: Sorted CD4+ and CD8+ cells yielded roughly 3.2 ug of DNA on average. Notes on the study in general: Between patients and controls, twenty-nine CD8+ CDR3 sequences were found in common.

The CDR3 is 15 amino acids. Per germline, CDR1 SGHVS and CDR2 FNYEAQ. V dropped 0 bases and J dropped 4; count of bases not matched to a gene: 3. Using genomic DNA as the template, TCR beta VDJ and CDR3 profiling was carried out. TCRdb called the reads again in MiXCR, with one record for every CDR3 protein. The sample yields some 200,000 distinct CDR3 sequences, approximately 35% seen once. The source is a human donor in good health, serving as a control. The chain employs TRBV7-6 and TRBJ2-7; the match to TRBD1 covers 10 bases. Specimen: sorted CD4+, CD8+, or CD8+CD57+ T cells (not recorded which) from PBMCs. Here the CDR3 reads CASSLASGQGYEQYF. DNA of the CDR3: TGTGCCAGCAGCTTAGCGTCGGGACAGGGGTACGAGCAGTACTTC.